This entry concerns a single TCR beta chain. These data come from a study of cytomegalovirus exposure and HLA in healthy donors. With 3 bases clipped from V and 3 bases from J, the junction kept 8 bases outside the gene matches. Germline values: CDR1 LGHNA, CDR2 YSLEER. The CDR3 totals 15 residues. The primer mix had 60 Vbeta and 13 Jbeta primers. Some clones are missing from TCRdb's copy, which holds only in-frame ones; the method was immunoSEQ multiplex PCR. There are about 170,000 clones in the sample; around 72% occur only once, and about 3.1% lies in the top ten. Sequenced: PBMCs. The chain is built from TRBV4-3 and TRBJ2-7; TRBD1 agrees at 7 bases. This clonotype originated in a woman aged 45-65 years in good health and CMV-seropositive. The CDR3 protein is CASSQLTGKDYEQYF. The CDR3 bases are TGCGCCAGCAGCCAGCTGACAGGGAAGGACTACGAGCAGTACTTC.